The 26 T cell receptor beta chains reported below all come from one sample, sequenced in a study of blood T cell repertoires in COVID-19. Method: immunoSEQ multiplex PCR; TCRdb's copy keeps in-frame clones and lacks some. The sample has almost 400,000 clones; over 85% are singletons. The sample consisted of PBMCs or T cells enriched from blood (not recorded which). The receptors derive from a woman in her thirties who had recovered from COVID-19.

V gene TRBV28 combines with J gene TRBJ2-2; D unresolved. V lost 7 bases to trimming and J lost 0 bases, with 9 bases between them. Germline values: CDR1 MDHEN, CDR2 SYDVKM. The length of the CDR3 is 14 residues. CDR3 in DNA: TGTGCCAGCAATCGACTGACGAACACCGGGGAGCTGTTTTTT. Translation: CASNRLTNTGELFF.

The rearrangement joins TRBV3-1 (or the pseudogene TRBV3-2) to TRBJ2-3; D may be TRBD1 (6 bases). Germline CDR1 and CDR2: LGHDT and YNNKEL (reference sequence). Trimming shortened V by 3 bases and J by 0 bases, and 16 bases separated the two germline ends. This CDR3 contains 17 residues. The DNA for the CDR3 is TGTGCCAGCAGCCATACACCGACAGGACCTAGCACAGATACGCAGTATTTT. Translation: CASSHTPTGPSTDTQYF.

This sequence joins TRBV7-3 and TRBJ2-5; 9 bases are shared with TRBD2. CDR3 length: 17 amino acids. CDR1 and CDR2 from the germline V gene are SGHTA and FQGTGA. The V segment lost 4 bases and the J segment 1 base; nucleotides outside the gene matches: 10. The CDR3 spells CASSSPGAGGLQETQYF. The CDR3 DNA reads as TGTGCCAGCAGCTCACCCGGGGCGGGGGGGCTCCAAGAGACCCAGTACTTC.

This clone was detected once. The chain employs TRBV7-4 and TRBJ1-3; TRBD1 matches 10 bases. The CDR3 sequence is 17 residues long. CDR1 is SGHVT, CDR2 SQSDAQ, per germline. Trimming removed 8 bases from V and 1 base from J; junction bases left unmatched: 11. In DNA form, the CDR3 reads TGTGCCAGCGGGGGACAGGGGTGCTCGTGTTCTGGAAACACCATATATTTT. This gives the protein CASGGQGCSCSGNTIYF.

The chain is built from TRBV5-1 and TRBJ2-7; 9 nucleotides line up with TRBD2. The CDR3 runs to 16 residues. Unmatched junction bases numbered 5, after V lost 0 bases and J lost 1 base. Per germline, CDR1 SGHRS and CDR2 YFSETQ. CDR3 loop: CASSLGGGAKSYEQYF. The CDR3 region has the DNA TGCGCCAGCAGCTTGGGCGGGGGGGCAAAGTCCTACGAGCAGTACTTC.

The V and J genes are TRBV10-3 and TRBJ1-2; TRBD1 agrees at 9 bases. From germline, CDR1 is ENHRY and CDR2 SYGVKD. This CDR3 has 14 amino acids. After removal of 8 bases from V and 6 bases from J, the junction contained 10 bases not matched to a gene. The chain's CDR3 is CAIVRDREDDGYTF. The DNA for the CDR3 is TGTGCCATCGTACGGGACAGGGAAGATGATGGCTACACCTTC.

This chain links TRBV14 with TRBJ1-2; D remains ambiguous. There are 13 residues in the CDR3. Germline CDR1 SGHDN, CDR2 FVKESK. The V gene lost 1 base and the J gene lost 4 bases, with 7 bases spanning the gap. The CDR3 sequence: CASSQVAGYGYTF. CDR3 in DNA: TGTGCCAGCAGCCAAGTAGCCGGCTATGGCTACACCTTC. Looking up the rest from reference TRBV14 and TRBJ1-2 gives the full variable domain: EAGVTQFPSHSVIEKGQTVTLRCDPISGHDNLYWYRRVMGKEIKFLLHFVKESKQDESGMPNNRFLAERTGGTYSTLKVQPAELEDSGVYFCASSQVAGYGYTFGSGTRLTVV.

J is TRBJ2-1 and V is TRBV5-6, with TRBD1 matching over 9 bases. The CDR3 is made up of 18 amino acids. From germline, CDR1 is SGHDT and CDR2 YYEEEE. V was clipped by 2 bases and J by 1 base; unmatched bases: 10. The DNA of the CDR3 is TGTGCCAGCAGCTTCGGGACAGGGTATTTTGAGTCCTACAATGAGCAGTTCTTC. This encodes CASSFGTGYFESYNEQFF.

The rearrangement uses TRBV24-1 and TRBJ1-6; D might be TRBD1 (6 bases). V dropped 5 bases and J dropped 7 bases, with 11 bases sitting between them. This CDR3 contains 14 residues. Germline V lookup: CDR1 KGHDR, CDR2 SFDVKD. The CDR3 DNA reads TGTGCCACCAGTGGGACAGTACCAAATTCACCCCTCCACTTT. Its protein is CATSGTVPNSPLHF.

The CDR3: CASSLNTGELFF. In nucleotides, the CDR3 is TGTGCCAGCAGCCTAAACACCGGGGAGCTGTTTTTT. The V gene is TRBV7-8, the J gene TRBJ2-2; no clear D gene. Germline CDR1 and CDR2: SGHVS and FQNEAQ. The CDR3 is 12 amino acids. Trimming cost V 5 bases and J 2 bases, with 3 bases left between them.

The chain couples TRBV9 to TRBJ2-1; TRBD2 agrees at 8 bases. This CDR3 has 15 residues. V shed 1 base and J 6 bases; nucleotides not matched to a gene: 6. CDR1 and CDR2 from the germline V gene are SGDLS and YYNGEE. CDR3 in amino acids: CASSVRGLESNEQFF. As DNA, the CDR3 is TGTGCCAGCAGCGTAAGGGGACTAGAGAGCAATGAGCAGTTCTTC.

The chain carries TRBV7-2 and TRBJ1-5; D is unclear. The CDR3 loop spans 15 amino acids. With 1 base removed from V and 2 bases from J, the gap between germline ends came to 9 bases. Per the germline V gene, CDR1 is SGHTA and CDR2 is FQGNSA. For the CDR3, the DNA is TGTGCCAGCAGCTTAGTTCGCAGTGGCAATCAGCCCCAGCATTTT. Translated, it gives CASSLVRSGNQPQHF.

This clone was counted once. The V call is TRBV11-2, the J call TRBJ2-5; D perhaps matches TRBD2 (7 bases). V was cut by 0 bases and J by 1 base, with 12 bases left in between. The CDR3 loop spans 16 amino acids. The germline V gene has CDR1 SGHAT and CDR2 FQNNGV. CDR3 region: CASSLEGGAIQETQYF. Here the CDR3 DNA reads TGTGCCAGCAGCTTAGAGGGGGGGGCGATCCAAGAGACCCAGTACTTC.

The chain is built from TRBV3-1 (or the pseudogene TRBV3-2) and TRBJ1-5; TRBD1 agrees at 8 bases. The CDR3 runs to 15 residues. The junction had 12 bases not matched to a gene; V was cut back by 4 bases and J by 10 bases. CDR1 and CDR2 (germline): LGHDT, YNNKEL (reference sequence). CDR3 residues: CASSRYGTGAYPQHF. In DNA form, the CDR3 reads TGTGCCAGCAGCCGGTACGGGACAGGAGCTTATCCCCAGCATTTT.

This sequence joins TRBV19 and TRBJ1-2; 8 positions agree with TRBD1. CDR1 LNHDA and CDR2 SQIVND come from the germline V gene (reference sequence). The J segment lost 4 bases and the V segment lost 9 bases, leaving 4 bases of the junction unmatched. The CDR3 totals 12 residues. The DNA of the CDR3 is TGTGCCAGCCAGGGGGCCGGCTATGGCTACACCTTC. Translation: CASQGAGYGYTF. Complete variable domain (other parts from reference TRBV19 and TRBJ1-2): DGGITQSPKYLFRKEGQNVTLSCEQNLNHDAMYWYRQDPGQGLRLIYYSQIVNDFQKGDIAEGYSVSREKKESFPLTVTSAQKNPTAFYLCASQGAGYGYTFGSGTRLTVV.

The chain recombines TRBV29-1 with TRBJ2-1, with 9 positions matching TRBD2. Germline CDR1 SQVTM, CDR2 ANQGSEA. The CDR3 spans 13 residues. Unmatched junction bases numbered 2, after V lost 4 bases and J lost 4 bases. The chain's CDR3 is CSVGLAGYNEQFF. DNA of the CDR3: TGCAGCGTTGGCCTAGCGGGGTACAATGAGCAGTTCTTC.

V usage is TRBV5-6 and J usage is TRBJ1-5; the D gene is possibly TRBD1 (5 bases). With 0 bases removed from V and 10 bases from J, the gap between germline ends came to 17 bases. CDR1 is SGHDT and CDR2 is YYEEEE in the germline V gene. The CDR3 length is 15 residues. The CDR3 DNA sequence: TGTGCCAGCAGCTTGGGGGTGACAGTACCCGTACCCCAGCATTTT. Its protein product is CASSLGVTVPVPQHF. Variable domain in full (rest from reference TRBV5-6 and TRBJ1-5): DAGVTQSPTHLIKTRGQQVTLRCSPKSGHDTVSWYQQALGQGPQFIFQYYEEEERQRGNFPDRFSGHQFPNYSSELNVNALLLGDSALYLCASSLGVTVPVPQHFGDGTRLSIL.

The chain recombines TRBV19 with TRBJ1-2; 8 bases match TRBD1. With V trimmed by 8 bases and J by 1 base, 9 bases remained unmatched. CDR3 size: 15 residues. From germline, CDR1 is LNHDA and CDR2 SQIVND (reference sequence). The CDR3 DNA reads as TGTGCCAGTCGGGACAGGACGCATAATAACTATGGCTACACCTTC. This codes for CASRDRTHNNYGYTF.

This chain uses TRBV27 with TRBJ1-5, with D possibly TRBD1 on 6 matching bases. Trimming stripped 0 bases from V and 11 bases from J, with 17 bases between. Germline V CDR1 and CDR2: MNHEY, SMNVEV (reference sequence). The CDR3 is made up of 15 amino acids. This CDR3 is CASSLSGAGAAAQHF. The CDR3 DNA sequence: TGTGCCAGCAGTTTATCGGGAGCAGGGGCCGCCGCCCAGCATTTT.

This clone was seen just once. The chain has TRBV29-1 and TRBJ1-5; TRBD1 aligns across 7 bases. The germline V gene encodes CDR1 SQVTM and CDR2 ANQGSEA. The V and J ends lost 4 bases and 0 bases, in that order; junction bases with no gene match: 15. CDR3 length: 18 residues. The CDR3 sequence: CSVVLVGAGGPSNQPQHF. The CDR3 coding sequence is TGCAGCGTTGTTTTGGTTGGGGCAGGGGGGCCTAGCAATCAGCCCCAGCATTTT. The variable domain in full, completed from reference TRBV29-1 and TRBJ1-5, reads SAVISQKPSRDICQRGTSLTIQCQVDSQVTMMFWYRQQPGQSLTLIATANQGSEATYESGFVIDKFPISRPNLTFSTLTVSNMSPEDSSIYLCSVVLVGAGGPSNQPQHFGDGTRLSIL.

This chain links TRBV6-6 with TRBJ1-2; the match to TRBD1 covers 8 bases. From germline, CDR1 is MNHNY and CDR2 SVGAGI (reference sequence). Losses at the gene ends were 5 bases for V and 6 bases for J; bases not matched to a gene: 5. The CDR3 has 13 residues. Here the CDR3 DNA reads TGTGCCAGCAGTCAGGGGGCCTCGGATGGCTACACCTTC. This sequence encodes CASSQGASDGYTF.

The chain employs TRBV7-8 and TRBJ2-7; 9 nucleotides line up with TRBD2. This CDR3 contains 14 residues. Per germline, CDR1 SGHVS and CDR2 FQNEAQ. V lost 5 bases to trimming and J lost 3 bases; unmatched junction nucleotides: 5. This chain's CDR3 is CASSLSGGLYEQYF. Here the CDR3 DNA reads TGTGCCAGCAGCCTTAGCGGGGGACTCTACGAGCAGTACTTC.

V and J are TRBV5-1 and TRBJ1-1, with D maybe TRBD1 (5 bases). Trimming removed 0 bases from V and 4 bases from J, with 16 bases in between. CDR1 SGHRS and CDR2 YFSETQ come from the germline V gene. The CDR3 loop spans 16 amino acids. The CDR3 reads CASSLAPTEMGTEAFF. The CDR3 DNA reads TGCGCCAGCAGCTTGGCCCCGACAGAGATGGGCACTGAAGCTTTCTTT.

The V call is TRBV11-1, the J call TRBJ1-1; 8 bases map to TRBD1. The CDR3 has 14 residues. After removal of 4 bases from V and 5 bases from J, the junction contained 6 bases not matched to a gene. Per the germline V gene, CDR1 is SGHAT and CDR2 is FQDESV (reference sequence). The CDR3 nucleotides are TGTGCCAGCAGCTCCGCGGACAGGGTTACTGAAGCTTTCTTT. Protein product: CASSSADRVTEAFF.

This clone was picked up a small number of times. For the CDR3, the DNA is TGTGCCAGCAGTTTTGACAGGGCAACTAATGAAAAACTGTTTTTT. It yields the protein CASSFDRATNEKLFF. This rearrangement joins TRBV27 to TRBJ1-4, with TRBD1 matching 7 bases. The germline gives CDR1 MNHEY, CDR2 SMNVEV (reference sequence). Trimming at V came to 3 bases and at J to 0 bases, leaving 1 base not matched to a gene. The CDR3 consists of 15 residues.

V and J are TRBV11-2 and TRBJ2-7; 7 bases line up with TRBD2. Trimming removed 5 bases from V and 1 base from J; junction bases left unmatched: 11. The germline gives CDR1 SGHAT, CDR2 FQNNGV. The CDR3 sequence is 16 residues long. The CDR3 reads CASSPAGRGRSYEQYF. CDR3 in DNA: TGTGCCAGCAGCCCAGCGGGGAGGGGCCGTTCCTACGAGCAGTACTTC.